The sequence of this TCR beta chain was determined in a study of technical replicates of blood from several donors (dated by TCRdb to about 2017). Comments on this clone: Its antigen is currently not known. Per-base qualities were not stored, and no clone one base away is much larger.

Receptor libraries were prepared by the immunoSEQ multiplex PCR assay. What TCRdb holds here is the immuneACCESS table cut down to in-frame rearrangements. Part of the clones is not present; checked against another copy, under half of the missing clones reflect an unresolved V gene, and the others are unexplained. Across this sample there are nearly 90,000 clones, with 85% to 95% seen only once. Around 0.3% of the sample is held by the ten biggest clonotypes. Counted from cysteine to phenylalanine, this CDR3 has 16 amino acids. The kept DNA is CDR3 alone, 48 bases in frame from the first base. The CDR1 and CDR2 encoded by the germline V gene are MGHRA and YSYEKL. Germline trimming: 3 bases from V, 4 bases from J; junction bases outside gene matches: 9.

The sequence was collected from a human donor in good health. Sequences were obtained from T cells isolated from PBMCs. The V and J segments used are TRBV4-1 and TRBJ2-1, with 7 central nucleotides matching TRBD1. The nucleotide sequence is given as TGCGCCAGCAGCCACGTCCTAGGGGGCCCGTACAATGAGCAGTTCTTC. Its translation reads: CASSHVLGGPYNEQFF.